This T cell receptor (beta chain) was documented in a study of blood T cell repertoires in COVID-19. Study as a whole: From the United States, Italy and Spain came samples of acute and convalescent COVID-19. T cells, B-cell-depleted T cells, or PBMCs provided the cDNA or gDNA that served as material.

Original processing notes: Amplification with reference gene primers provided the estimates of nucleated cell counts. Using immunoSEQ multiplex PCR, the repertoire was profiled, and TCRdb retains in-frame clones only, with some absent. That table furnishes V, J and clone size, whereas the DNA furnished D and trimming. The repertoire consists of about 130,000 clones, with approximately 78% occurring once and the leading ten covering around 9.9%. CDR3 length: 15 residues. Unmatched junction bases numbered 5, after V lost 5 bases and J lost 4 bases. The germline CDR1 and CDR2 sequences are SGHAT and FQNNGV.

The chain recombines TRBV11-2 with TRBJ1-4; 9 positions agree with TRBD1. Sequenced material: peripheral blood. The receptor's source is a man between 60 and 75 years old who had recovered from COVID-19. CDR3 nucleotide sequence: TGTGCCAGCAGCAAGGACAGGGGAGATAATGAAAAACTGTTTTTT. This codes for CASSKDRGDNEKLFF.